These T cell receptor beta chains were read from a single sample in a study of OX40 agonist ivuxolimab in advanced cancers. The data were produced by immunoSEQ multiplex PCR, yet TCRdb's version contains in-frame clones alone and is incomplete. The sample records tens of thousands of clones, roughly nine tenths being singletons. This specimen consisted of CD4+ or CD8+ T cells sorted from blood, obtained in a trial of the OX40 agonist ivuxolimab. These receptors were collected from an adult with an advanced solid tumor such as melanoma, head and neck, liver or kidney cancer. Both conserved end residues are part of each CDR3. The order of the fields is CDR3 length, J gene, D gene, V gene, CDR3 protein. A D gene is named only where the DNA matches it firmly.

length: 12; J: TRBJ1-1; D: .; V: TRBV30; CDR3: CAWSVLRTEAFF
length: 13; J: TRBJ2-3; D: .; V: TRBV6-1; CDR3: CASRLGNTDTQYF
length: 17; J: TRBJ2-2; D: TRBD1; V: TRBV11-2; CDR3: CASRRPFRDRVSGELFF
length: 14; J: TRBJ2-7; D: .; V: TRBV15; CDR3: CATSRDKAFYEQYF
length: 16; J: TRBJ1-6; D: .; V: TRBV6-6; CDR3: CASSWGESSYNSPLHF
length: 12; J: TRBJ2-7; D: .; V: TRBV6-1; CDR3: CASSEVRYEQYF
length: 15; J: TRBJ2-5; D: TRBD2; V: TRBV7-7; CDR3: CASSPRWEGQETQYF
length: 16; J: TRBJ2-3; D: .; V: TRBV4-1; CDR3: CASSQDGRSGTDTQYF
length: 13; J: TRBJ1-5; D: .; V: TRBV10-1; CDR3: CASSEMGGQPQHF
length: 13; J: TRBJ1-4; D: .; V: TRBV5-6; CDR3: CASSDARGGGLSF
length: 13; J: TRBJ2-7; D: TRBD1; V: TRBV10-3; CDR3: CAISGQGVYEQYF